Below, 12 T cell receptor beta chains from the same sample are listed, as sequenced in a study of blood T cell repertoires in COVID-19. Only in-frame clones appear in the TCRdb table, and some are missing; sequencing was by immunoSEQ multiplex PCR. This table has 270,000 or so clones, around nine tenths appearing once. The sequenced sample consisted of PBMCs or T cells enriched from blood (not recorded which). These receptor sequences come from a woman aged 18-29 years who had recovered from COVID-19.

This clone was detected only once. The chain couples TRBV10-2 to TRBJ1-6; D might be TRBD1 (5 bases). The V and J ends lost 3 bases and 7 bases respectively, with 7 bases between them. Germline V gene data show CDR1 as WSHSY and CDR2 as SAAADI. This CDR3 comprises 13 residues. The CDR3 is CASSDRVNSPLHF. Written as DNA, the CDR3 is TGCGCCAGCAGTGACAGGGTAAATTCACCCCTCCACTTT.

CDR3 DNA sequence: TGTGCCAGCAGTCCCTCCGCTCGGACTAAAAACACCGGGGAGCTGTTTTTT. It codes for CASSPSARTKNTGELFF. The rearrangement links TRBV6-2 or TRBV6-3 to TRBJ2-2, with D perhaps TRBD2 (6 bases). V gave up 5 bases and J gave up 2 bases, with 18 bases separating them. Per the germline V gene, CDR1 is MNHEY and CDR2 is SVGEGT. This CDR3 comprises 17 residues.

The gene calls are TRBV9 and TRBJ2-1; D not resolved. The CDR3 spans 14 residues. Germline values: CDR1 SGDLS, CDR2 YYNGEE. The V and J ends lost 3 bases and 9 bases respectively, with 16 bases between them. The CDR3, as DNA: TGTGCCAGCAGCGCCTCCTTAGCCTTGACTGAGCAGTTCTTC. Its protein is CASSASLALTEQFF.

CDR3 DNA sequence: TGCGCCAGCGCCCTACAGACAGGGGACTATGGCTACACCTTC. Its protein product is CASALQTGDYGYTF. This chain links TRBV5-1 with TRBJ1-2, with 8 bases matching TRBD1. The V gene end was trimmed by 7 bases and the J gene end by 3 bases; junction bases not matched to a gene: 8. CDR1 is SGHRS, CDR2 YFSETQ, per germline. The length of the CDR3 is 14 residues.

The chain carries TRBV5-1 and TRBJ2-3, with 11 bases fitting TRBD1. Trimming took 3 bases from V and 3 from J; bases not matched to a gene: 9. This CDR3 region has 17 residues. CDR1 SGHRS and CDR2 YFSETQ come from the germline V gene. The CDR3 DNA is TGCGCCAGCAGCTCCGGGACAGGGGGTCTTAGAACAGATACGCAGTATTTT. The encoded protein is CASSSGTGGLRTDTQYF.

This rearrangement joins TRBV11-2 to TRBJ1-1, with D unclear. Trimming stripped 6 bases from V and 5 bases from J, with 13 bases between. The CDR3 runs to 13 residues. From germline, CDR1 is SGHAT and CDR2 FQNNGV. This CDR3 reads CASRFRGGTEAFF. Here the CDR3 DNA reads TGTGCCAGCAGGTTTCGGGGTGGAACTGAAGCTTTCTTT.

J is TRBJ2-7 and V is TRBV4-3; 10 nucleotides agree with TRBD2. CDR3 length: 17 residues. V lost 0 bases to trimming and J lost 4 bases; unmatched junction nucleotides: 9. The germline CDR1 and CDR2 sequences are LGHNA and YSLEER. CDR3 in amino acids: CASSQDRRIAGGYEQYF. CDR3 in DNA: TGCGCCAGCAGCCAAGATCGAAGGATAGCGGGGGGTTACGAGCAGTACTTC.

V gene TRBV27 combines with J gene TRBJ2-3; D is possibly TRBD2 (5 bases). Germline-derived CDR1 and CDR2 are MNHEY and SMNVEV (reference sequence). V dropped 7 bases and J dropped 6 bases, with 23 bases sitting between them. The CDR3 runs 16 residues. CDR3 in amino acids: CASNSQDSRIVDTQYF. As DNA, the CDR3 is TGTGCCAGCAACAGTCAGGACTCCCGGATAGTTGATACGCAGTATTTT.

This clone was observed once. The V gene is TRBV28, the J gene TRBJ2-7; TRBD2 matches 8 bases. V trimming: 7 bases; J trimming: 5 bases; junction bases outside the gene matches: 13. The germline CDR1 and CDR2 sequences are MDHEN and SYDVKM. This CDR3 is 15 amino acids long. CDR3 sequence: CASNIAAGVQDEQYF. CDR3 in DNA: TGTGCCAGCAATATCGCAGCGGGAGTGCAGGACGAGCAGTACTTC.

The DNA for the CDR3 is TGTGCCAGCAGTGATACTAGCGGGAGTTCGGGGGAGCAGTACTTC. Protein sequence: CASSDTSGSSGEQYF. The rearrangement uses TRBV28 and TRBJ2-7; TRBD2 aligns across 11 bases. J gave up 7 bases and V 5 bases, and 10 bases lay outside the gene matches. Germline CDR1 MDHEN, CDR2 SYDVKM. This CDR3 has 15 amino acids.

This chain joins TRBV19 and TRBJ1-1; the match to TRBD1 covers 7 bases. J lost 1 base, V lost 4 bases, and 12 bases had no gene match. CDR1 and CDR2 (germline): LNHDA, SQIVND (reference sequence). The CDR3 loop spans 17 amino acids. The CDR3 region has the DNA TGTGCCAGTAGTAGCCCCGACAGGGACCCCGAGAACACTGAAGCTTTCTTT. Translated: CASSSPDRDPENTEAFF.

V gene TRBV10-3 combines with J gene TRBJ2-5, with TRBD1 as a possible D gene (6 bases). This CDR3 is built from 12 residues. Trimming took 6 bases from V and 5 from J, leaving 10 bases between them. CDR1 is ENHRY, CDR2 SYGVKD, per germline. The CDR3 nucleotides read TGTGCCATCAGCGACAGGTCCGAGACCCAGTACTTC. Its protein is CAISDRSETQYF.